A single sample is the source of the 6 T cell receptor beta chains below, sequenced in a study of blood T cell repertoires in COVID-19. Assay: immunoSEQ multiplex PCR; the TCRdb copy retains only in-frame clones and omits some. The sample includes 150,000 to 180,000 clones, 70% to 85% of them seen just once. The sequencing input was peripheral blood. The source of these receptors is a man in his sixties with COVID-19, enrolled during active disease.

This chain links TRBV11-3 with TRBJ1-1; TRBD1 matches at 11 bases. Germline CDR1 SGHNT, CDR2 YENEEA. V shed 5 bases and J 4 bases; nucleotides not matched to a gene: 6. The CDR3 consists of 15 residues. CDR3 DNA: TGTGCCAGCAGCCCCGCCGGGACAGGGGGCACTGAAGCTTTCTTT. Encoded protein: CASSPAGTGGTEAFF.

This CDR3 is CASSLPAGQRSSYNEQFF. The CDR3 coding sequence is TGTGCCAGCAGCCTCCCTGCAGGTCAGCGGAGCTCCTACAATGAGCAGTTCTTC. The chain has TRBV5-4 and TRBJ2-1, with D possibly TRBD2 on 5 matching bases. The V end was cut by 4 bases, the J end by 0 bases, with 20 bases between. The CDR3 runs to 18 residues. Germline values: CDR1 SGHNT, CDR2 YYREEE (reference sequence).

The rearrangement uses TRBV6-2 or TRBV6-3 and TRBJ1-5, with 8 positions matching TRBD1. V lost 7 bases and J lost 3; bases outside the gene matches: 11. CDR1 is MNHEY and CDR2 is SVGEGT in the germline V gene. The CDR3 runs to 16 residues. CDR3 coding DNA: TGTGCCAGCACCCCGTTCGGACAGGGCGACAATCAGCCCCAGCATTTT. Protein: CASTPFGQGDNQPQHF.

The V gene is TRBV9, the J gene TRBJ2-2, with unresolved D. CDR3 length: 14 amino acids. V lost 3 bases to trimming and J lost 0 bases, with 6 bases between them. Germline lookup yields CDR1 SGDLS and CDR2 YYNGEE. As DNA, the CDR3 is TGTGCCAGCAGCGGGCTAGCGAACACCGGGGAGCTGTTTTTT. Protein: CASSGLANTGELFF.

This chain links TRBV4-1 with TRBJ1-4, with 7 bases matching TRBD1. V was clipped by 3 bases and J by 3 bases; unmatched bases: 16. Germline assignment: CDR1 MGHRA and CDR2 YSYEKL. The CDR3 has 19 residues. CDR3 DNA: TGCGCCAGCAGCCACAGACAGGGAGAGGGGATTAAGGCTAATGAAAAACTGTTTTTT. Translating it yields CASSHRQGEGIKANEKLFF.

The rearrangement links TRBV12-3 or TRBV12-4 to TRBJ1-1; D uncertain. There are 12 residues in the CDR3. Trimming cost V 5 bases and J 6 bases, with 10 bases left between them. The CDR3 DNA follows: TGTGCCAGCAGTGATACCGGGGCTGAAGCTTTCTTT. Its translation is CASSDTGAEAFF.